The 25 T cell receptor beta chains reported below all come from one sample, sequenced in a study of STAT5B mutations in CD4+ large granular lymphocyte leukemia. Sequenced by immunoSEQ multiplex PCR; TCRdb stores in-frame clones only, minus some. The sample includes about 35,000 clones, 65% to 70% of them seen just once. What was sequenced was CD4+ T cells from blood buffy coats. These receptors were obtained from a human donor in good health.

J is TRBJ2-7 and V is TRBV9; D might be TRBD2 (5 bases). CDR1 and CDR2 from the germline V gene are SGDLS and YYNGEE. Between the trimmed V and J ends, which lost 3 bases and 0 bases, there was a span of 10 bases. CDR3 length equals 14 residues. For the CDR3, the DNA is TGTGCCAGCAGCGACGGGATTTACTCCTACGAGCAGTACTTC. Amino acids: CASSDGIYSYEQYF.

The V and J genes are TRBV18 and TRBJ1-6, with D possibly matching TRBD1 (5 bases). The CDR3 has 15 residues. The V gene lost 6 bases and the J gene lost 0 bases, with 9 bases spanning the gap. Per the germline V gene, CDR1 is KGHSH and CDR2 is LQKENI. In nucleotides, the CDR3 is TGTGCCAGCTCGCCAGACAGCTCCTATAATTCACCCCTCCACTTT. Translation: CASSPDSSYNSPLHF.

This clone was observed a few times. J is TRBJ2-3 and V is TRBV14; TRBD2 agrees at 10 bases. This CDR3 comprises 17 residues. Germline V CDR1 and CDR2: SGHDN, FVKESK. V trimming: 3 bases; J trimming: 6 bases; junction bases outside the gene matches: 12. The CDR3, as DNA: TGTGCCAGCAGCCACAGGGAACTAGCGGGGCAACGCGATACGCAGTATTTT. Translated: CASSHRELAGQRDTQYF.

The count of this clone is one. V and J are TRBV5-5 and TRBJ2-5; 9 nucleotides agree with TRBD1. CDR1 and CDR2 from the germline V gene are SGHKS and YYEKEE (reference sequence). The CDR3 extends over 14 amino acids. The J segment lost 3 bases and the V segment lost 4 bases, leaving 4 bases of the junction unmatched. DNA for the CDR3: TGTGCCAGCAGCCGAGGGACAGGGAAAGAGACCCAGTACTTC. This sequence encodes CASSRGTGKETQYF.

This chain links TRBV9 with TRBJ2-5; D remains ambiguous. Germline V CDR1 and CDR2: SGDLS, YYNGEE. Trimming removed 0 bases from V and 3 bases from J, with 9 bases in between. The CDR3 runs to 14 residues. The CDR3: CASSVGPAKETQYF. CDR3 coding DNA: TGTGCCAGCAGCGTAGGCCCCGCAAAAGAGACCCAGTACTTC.

The V and J genes are TRBV11-3 and TRBJ2-5, with D possibly being TRBD1 (5 bases). The CDR3 spans 13 residues. Per germline, CDR1 SGHNT and CDR2 YENEEA. The V end lost 3 bases, the J end lost 5 bases, and 10 bases lay between the germline ends. CDR3 sequence: CASSFRARETQYF. As DNA, the CDR3 is TGTGCCAGCAGCTTCAGGGCTCGGGAGACCCAGTACTTC.

This chain joins TRBV2 and TRBJ2-7; D is unresolved. CDR1 is SNHLY, CDR2 FYNNEI, per germline. V was pared by 11 bases and J by 0 bases, with 11 bases between. CDR3 length equals 12 residues. CDR3 in amino acids: CASNQVSYEQYF. The CDR3 coding sequence is TGTGCCTCTAATCAAGTCTCCTACGAGCAGTACTTC. Full variable domain (missing parts from reference TRBV2 and TRBJ2-7): EPEVTQTPSHQVTQMGQEVILRCVPISNHLYFYWYRQILGQKVEFLVSFYNNEISEKSEIFDDQFSVERPDGSNFTLKIRSTKLEDSAMYFCASNQVSYEQYFGPGTRLTVT.

The chain joins TRBV5-5 to TRBJ2-2; TRBD1 agrees at 9 bases. Germline V CDR1 and CDR2: SGHKS, YYEKEE (reference sequence). The CDR3 is 15 residues long. Trimming at V came to 4 bases and at J to 3 bases, leaving 4 bases not matched to a gene. CDR3 in amino acids: CASSRRTGDTGELFF. In DNA form, the CDR3 reads TGTGCCAGCAGCCGCAGGACAGGGGACACCGGGGAGCTGTTTTTT.

CDR3 in DNA: TGTGCCAGCAGCTTGTGGCGAGGGGAGACCCAGTACTTC. Protein product: CASSLWRGETQYF. J is TRBJ2-5 and V is TRBV11-2; possibly TRBD2 for D (5 bases). CDR1 and CDR2 from the germline V gene are SGHAT and FQNNGV. V was trimmed by 3 bases and J by 5 bases, leaving 10 bases between them. This CDR3 is 13 amino acids long.

The V gene is TRBV7-2, the J gene TRBJ2-7, with D perhaps being TRBD1 or TRBD2 (6 bases each). This CDR3 contains 15 residues. The V end was cut by 7 bases, the J end by 2 bases, with 18 bases between. From germline, CDR1 is SGHTA and CDR2 FQGNSA. CDR3 loop: CASTQGRTTTYEQYF. CDR3 coding DNA: TGTGCCAGCACCCAGGGGAGGACTACTACCTACGAGCAGTACTTC.

The gene calls are TRBV5-6 and TRBJ2-6, with D possibly TRBD1 on 6 matching bases. V gave up 10 bases and J gave up 2 bases, with 13 bases separating them. This CDR3 region has 14 residues. Germline assignment: CDR1 SGHDT and CDR2 YYEEEE. CDR3: CAASRGAGANVLTF. CDR3 nucleotide sequence: TGTGCCGCCTCCAGGGGTGCTGGGGCCAACGTCCTGACTTTC.

The chain has TRBV9 and TRBJ2-5, with 8 bases lining up with TRBD1. CDR1 is SGDLS, CDR2 YYNGEE, per germline. The CDR3 runs 16 residues. V trimming: 0 bases; J trimming: 5 bases; junction bases outside the gene matches: 9. For the CDR3, the DNA is TGTGCCAGCAGCGTAGGGGGGACGCGGACAGGGGAGACCCAGTACTTC. Its protein is CASSVGGTRTGETQYF.

Only a few counts were recorded for this clone. The chain combines TRBV4-2 with TRBJ1-1; D possibly corresponds to TRBD1 (5 bases). This CDR3 has 18 residues. Germline V gives CDR1 LGHNA, CDR2 YNFKEQ. V lost 0 bases and J lost 1, with 18 bases in between. Here the CDR3 reads CASSQDSLAGRRNTEAFF. The CDR3 region has the DNA TGTGCCAGCAGCCAAGATTCCTTGGCAGGGAGGAGGAACACTGAAGCTTTCTTT.

With regard to this clone: The same CDR3 also results from other DNA sequences found in this sample. The chain couples TRBV5-1 to TRBJ2-7; TRBD1 is a possible D gene (5 bases). Germline V gives CDR1 SGHRS, CDR2 YFSETQ. The V end lost 4 bases, the J end lost 2 bases, and 13 bases lay between the germline ends. The CDR3 consists of 14 residues. CDR3 coding DNA: TGCGCCAGCAGCCCCGACAGAGTCCCCTACGAGCAGTACTTC. This translates into CASSPDRVPYEQYF.

V and J are TRBV5-4 and TRBJ1-1, with TRBD1 identical over 8 bases. The germline gives CDR1 SGHNT, CDR2 YYREEE (reference sequence). The V and J ends lost 5 bases and 5 bases, in that order; junction bases with no gene match: 8. CDR3 length: 14 amino acids. The CDR3 coding sequence is TGTGCCAGCAGTTCCGGTGGACAGGGAACTGAAGCTTTCTTT. Encoded protein: CASSSGGQGTEAFF. Complete variable domain (other parts from reference TRBV5-4 and TRBJ1-1): ETGVTQSPTHLIKTRGQQVTLRCSSQSGHNTVSWYQQALGQGPQFIFQYYREEENGRGNFPPRFSGLQFPNYSSELNVNALELDDSALYLCASSSGGQGTEAFFGQGTRLTVV.

This clone was seen more than once but under ten times. This chain uses TRBV19 with TRBJ1-1; 7 bases line up with TRBD1. CDR1 is LNHDA, CDR2 SQIVND, per germline (reference sequence). The CDR3 contains 13 residues. V lost 6 bases to trimming and J lost 4 bases; unmatched junction nucleotides: 5. The CDR3 here is CASSLDRVTEAFF. CDR3 sequence (DNA): TGTGCCAGTAGCCTTGACAGGGTCACTGAAGCTTTCTTT.

J is TRBJ1-3 and V is TRBV5-1, with D possibly being TRBD1 (6 bases). Germline CDR1 is SGHRS and CDR2 is YFSETQ. The CDR3 is made up of 16 amino acids. Trimming cost V 3 bases and J 4 bases, with 17 bases left between them. The CDR3 nucleotides are TGCGCCAGCAGCTCCGAGCCCACAGGGACAGGAAACACCATATATTTT. Translated, it gives CASSSEPTGTGNTIYF.

This clone was seen once. CDR3 DNA: TGTGCCAGCAGCCCCCAGGGAATCCTCACAGATACGCAGTATTTT. Translation gives CASSPQGILTDTQYF. The V gene is TRBV2, the J gene TRBJ2-3; perhaps TRBD1 as D (5 bases). Germline CDR1 SNHLY, CDR2 FYNNEI. V lost 6 bases, J lost 2 bases, and 15 bases lay in between. The CDR3 contains 15 residues.

The sample holds a few counts of this clone. The genes are TRBV10-2 and TRBJ1-2, with TRBD1 matching over 9 bases. The CDR3 is made up of 12 amino acids. Germline lookup yields CDR1 WSHSY and CDR2 SAAADI. Germline trimming cut 6 bases from V and 8 bases from J; bases unmatched to any gene: 4. CDR3: CASSNRGPGYTF. For the CDR3, the DNA is TGCGCCAGCAGCAACAGGGGGCCCGGCTACACCTTC.

V gene TRBV11-3 combines with J gene TRBJ2-7; D unclear. Germline loops: CDR1 SGHNT, CDR2 YENEEA. The V end was cut by 0 bases, the J end by 2 bases, with 11 bases between. The CDR3 has 15 amino acids. Written as DNA, the CDR3 is TGTGCCAGCAGCTTAGAGGGCCCGGGCACCTACGAGCAGTACTTC. Protein sequence: CASSLEGPGTYEQYF.

This chain connects TRBV4-3 to TRBJ2-2; the D is unclear. Germline V gene data show CDR1 as LGHNA and CDR2 as YSLEER. V dropped 1 base and J dropped 6 bases, with 9 bases sitting between them. This CDR3 has 14 residues. CDR3 loop: CASSQAGSPGELFF. The CDR3 DNA is TGCGCCAGCAGCCAAGCGGGCAGTCCCGGGGAGCTGTTTTTT.

The chain joins TRBV9 to TRBJ2-1; 7 bases match TRBD1. The J segment lost 3 bases and the V segment lost 0 bases, leaving 3 bases of the junction unmatched. CDR1 and CDR2 (germline): SGDLS, YYNGEE. The CDR3 covers 15 residues. CDR3 region: CASSVDGTDYNEQFF. CDR3 bases: TGTGCCAGCAGCGTAGACGGGACAGACTACAATGAGCAGTTCTTC. Complete variable domain (other parts from reference TRBV9 and TRBJ2-1): DSGVTQTPKHLITATGQRVTLRCSPRSGDLSVYWYQQSLDQGLQFLIQYYNGEERAKGNILERFSAQQFPDLHSELNLSSLELGDSALYFCASSVDGTDYNEQFFGPGTRLTVL.

The gene calls are TRBV10-2 and TRBJ2-2; weak D call: TRBD1 (5 bases). Trimming shortened V by 2 bases and J by 6 bases, and 10 bases separated the two germline ends. Germline V gene lookup returns CDR1 WSHSY and CDR2 SAAADI. This CDR3 is 14 amino acids long. CDR3 in DNA: TGCGCCAGCAGTGAGCAGGGTGGGGCCGGGGAGCTGTTTTTT. This sequence encodes CASSEQGGAGELFF.

This sequence joins TRBV10-3 and TRBJ2-7; 9 nucleotides agree with TRBD1. J was trimmed by 2 bases and V by 6 bases; bases with no gene match: 5. There are 14 residues in the CDR3. Germline CDR1 and CDR2: ENHRY and SYGVKD. In DNA form, the CDR3 reads TGTGCCATCAGGGGGACAGGGTCCACCTACGAGCAGTACTTC. This translates into CAIRGTGSTYEQYF.

In its sample, this clone was seen a few times. The chain recombines TRBV19 with TRBJ2-3; no clear D gene. CDR3 size: 12 residues. The V end lost 4 bases, the J end lost 6 bases, and 8 bases lay between the germline ends. In germline, CDR1 is LNHDA, CDR2 SQIVND (reference sequence). DNA for the CDR3: TGTGCCAGTAGTAGTGGCCTGGATACGCAGTATTTT. Translating gives CASSSGLDTQYF.